This passage covers 16 T cell receptor beta chains from one sample sequenced in a study of cytomegalovirus exposure and HLA in healthy donors. A multiplex PCR was run with 60 Vbeta primers and 13 Jbeta primers. Sequencing used immunoSEQ multiplex PCR; TCRdb keeps in-frame clones, though not all of them. The table shows roughly 150,000 clones, with approximately 80% occurring only once. Sequenced input: PBMCs. These receptors originate from a male donor in good health and CMV-seronegative.

The chain links TRBV5-1 to TRBJ2-6; D is ambiguous. The germline V gene has CDR1 SGHRS and CDR2 YFSETQ. Trimming took 4 bases from V and 0 from J, leaving 14 bases between them. This CDR3 region has 17 residues. The CDR3 region has the DNA TGCGCCAGCAGCGAAGACTCCCTTGGCTCTGGGGCCAACGTCCTGACTTTC. Its protein is CASSEDSLGSGANVLTF.

The chain has TRBV29-1 and TRBJ2-1; D is perhaps TRBD2 (5 bases). This CDR3 is built from 13 residues. Trimming cost V 4 bases and J 8 bases, with 15 bases left between them. Germline CDR1 is SQVTM and CDR2 is ANQGSEA. The DNA for the CDR3 is TGCAGCGTTGGGACTTTAGGAGCTGATGAGCAGTTCTTC. Amino acids: CSVGTLGADEQFF.

The chain links TRBV7-2 to TRBJ2-2; 9 bases line up with TRBD2. Losses at the gene ends were 2 bases for V and 5 bases for J; bases not matched to a gene: 6. The CDR3 loop spans 16 amino acids. Germline CDR1 SGHTA, CDR2 FQGNSA. CDR3 in DNA: TGTGCCAGCAGCTTAATCCTAGCGGGAAATACCGGGGAGCTGTTTTTT. This encodes CASSLILAGNTGELFF.

J is TRBJ1-4 and V is TRBV27, with D perhaps TRBD1 (6 bases). This CDR3 spans 14 amino acids. CDR1 MNHEY and CDR2 SMNVEV come from the germline V gene (reference sequence). V lost 5 bases to trimming and J lost 5 bases, with 12 bases between them. CDR3: CASSPGQPNEKLFF. CDR3 coding DNA: TGTGCCAGCAGTCCAGGACAGCCCAATGAAAAACTGTTTTTT.

J is TRBJ1-1 and V is TRBV10-3; a possible D gene is TRBD1 (5 bases). CDR1 and CDR2 (germline): ENHRY, SYGVKD. This CDR3 region has 12 residues. With 6 bases removed from V and 3 bases from J, the gap between germline ends came to 8 bases. CDR3 in DNA: TGTGCCATCAGGGCGGGGGACACTGAAGCTTTCTTT. The encoded protein is CAIRAGDTEAFF.

This chain links TRBV10-2 with TRBJ1-1, with no clear D. The V end was cut by 4 bases, the J end by 4 bases, with 13 bases between. Germline values: CDR1 WSHSY, CDR2 SAAADI. The CDR3 is made up of 14 amino acids. CDR3 nucleotide sequence: TGCGCCAGCAGTGCCCTGGAGTTGGGCACTGAAGCTTTCTTT. Translation: CASSALELGTEAFF.

The chain employs TRBV4-1 and TRBJ2-1; 8 positions agree with TRBD1. V shed 1 base and J 8 bases; nucleotides not matched to a gene: 4. CDR1 is MGHRA and CDR2 is YSYEKL in the germline V gene. CDR3 size: 14 residues. CDR3: CASSQGTGTHEQFF. The CDR3 nucleotides are TGCGCCAGCAGCCAAGGGACAGGGACTCATGAGCAGTTCTTC.

The CDR3 DNA follows: TGTGCCAGCAGCTCTACTTCACTCCGCACAGATACGCAGTATTTT. It is translated as CASSSTSLRTDTQYF. The rearrangement uses TRBV7-9 and TRBJ2-3; D not resolved. The germline V and J ends were trimmed by 4 bases and 1 base, with 12 bases remaining between them. This CDR3 has 15 amino acids. Germline V CDR1 and CDR2: SEHNR, FQNEAQ (reference sequence).

This sequence joins TRBV5-1 and TRBJ2-1; TRBD2 matches at 9 bases. CDR1 and CDR2 from the germline V gene are SGHRS and YFSETQ. CDR3 length: 16 amino acids. Unmatched junction bases numbered 10, after V lost 4 bases and J lost 5 bases. The CDR3 loop is CASSHPLAGLDNEQFF. For the CDR3, the DNA is TGCGCCAGCAGCCACCCCCTAGCGGGACTAGACAATGAGCAGTTCTTC.

This clone was seen once. The chain combines TRBV4-1 with TRBJ2-3; 7 nucleotides match TRBD2. The CDR3 spans 16 residues. Germline lookup yields CDR1 MGHRA and CDR2 YSYEKL. J lost 1 base, V lost 0 bases, and 4 bases had no gene match. DNA for the CDR3: TGCGCCAGCAGCCAAGAAGGCGGGAGACGCACAGATACGCAGTATTTT. It codes for CASSQEGGRRTDTQYF.

The chain links TRBV5-6 to TRBJ2-1, with D possibly matching TRBD2 (6 bases). Germline CDR1 SGHDT, CDR2 YYEEEE. CDR3 length equals 17 residues. The ends were cut back, 5 bases at V and 3 bases at J, with 21 bases in the middle. Here the CDR3 DNA reads TGTGCCAGCAGTTCGCGGGACTCCGGGACCCTCTACAATGAGCAGTTCTTC. Protein: CASSSRDSGTLYNEQFF.

This clone was observed a few times. The chain joins TRBV5-4 to TRBJ2-1; TRBD2 agrees at 8 bases. Germline CDR1 is SGHNT and CDR2 is YYREEE (reference sequence). The CDR3 consists of 16 residues. V shed 9 bases, J shed 2 bases, and the junction held 13 bases outside the gene matches. The CDR3 spells CAIPALADPTYNEQFF. The CDR3 DNA sequence: TGTGCCATCCCGGCACTAGCGGACCCTACCTACAATGAGCAGTTCTTC.

The chain carries TRBV28 and TRBJ1-1, with D hard to call. Germline CDR1 MDHEN, CDR2 SYDVKM. The CDR3 consists of 13 residues. V shed 6 bases and J shed 0 bases, with 8 bases lying between them. The CDR3 loop reads CASRGRMNTEAFF. CDR3 coding DNA: TGTGCCAGCAGAGGGAGGATGAACACTGAAGCTTTCTTT.

This clone was recorded a few times. This chain uses TRBV5-5 with TRBJ2-7, with D perhaps matching TRBD2 (7 bases). V was shortened by 0 bases and J by 2 bases, with 12 bases between the two germline ends. CDR3 size: 15 residues. Germline CDR1 is SGHKS and CDR2 is YYEKEE (reference sequence). The CDR3 DNA is TGTGCCAGCAGCTTGGCGCGGGGGCCTGCCTACGAGCAGTACTTC. It codes for CASSLARGPAYEQYF. The full variable domain, rest sourced from reference TRBV5-5 and TRBJ2-7, is DAGVTQSPTHLIKTRGQQVTLRCSPISGHKSVSWYQQVLGQGPQFIFQYYEKEERGRGNFPDRFSARQFPNYSSELNVNALLLGDSALYLCASSLARGPAYEQYFGPGTRLTVT.

The chain is built from TRBV13 and TRBJ2-5; TRBD2 might be the D (5 bases). V was cut by 5 bases and J by 2 bases, with 15 bases left in between. This CDR3 is 15 amino acids long. Germline V gene data show CDR1 as PRHDT and CDR2 as FYEKMQ (reference sequence). The CDR3 protein is CASSRGSGKQETQYF. For the CDR3, the DNA is TGTGCCAGCAGCAGAGGGTCTGGTAAACAAGAGACCCAGTACTTC.

The gene calls are TRBV10-1 and TRBJ2-2, with D possibly matching TRBD2 (5 bases). Trimming removed 2 bases at V and 8 bases at J, with 6 bases between. Looked up from germline, CDR1 is WNHNN and CDR2 is SYGVQD (reference sequence). The CDR3 totals 12 residues. Here the CDR3 DNA reads TGCGCCAGCAGTGAGCCGGGAGGGGAGCTGTTTTTT. Its translation is CASSEPGGELFF.